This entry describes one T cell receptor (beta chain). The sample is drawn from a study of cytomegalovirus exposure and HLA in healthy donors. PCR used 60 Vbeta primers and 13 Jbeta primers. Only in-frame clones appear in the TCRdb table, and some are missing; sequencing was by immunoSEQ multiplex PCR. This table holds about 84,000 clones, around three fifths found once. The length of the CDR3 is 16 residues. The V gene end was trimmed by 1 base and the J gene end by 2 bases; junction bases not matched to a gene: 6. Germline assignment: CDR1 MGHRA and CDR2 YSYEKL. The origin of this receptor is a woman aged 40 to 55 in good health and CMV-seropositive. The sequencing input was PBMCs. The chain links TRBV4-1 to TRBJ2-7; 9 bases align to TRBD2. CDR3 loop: CASSQGPASGTYEQYF. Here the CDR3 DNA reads TGCGCCAGCAGCCAAGGACCCGCTAGCGGGACCTACGAGCAGTACTTC.